This T cell receptor (beta chain) is drawn from a study of blood T cell repertoires in COVID-19. Across the whole study: Samples came from the United States, Italy and Spain, spanning acute and convalescent COVID-19.

As originally analysed: Cell counts per sample came from amplifying reference gene primers. TCRdb keeps only in-frame clones here, not all; method: immunoSEQ multiplex PCR. That table is the source of V, J and clone size, and D and trimming were worked out from the DNA. The sample holds about 220,000 clones, approximately 85% seen once. From germline, CDR1 is LGHNT and CDR2 FRNRAP. The CDR3 loop spans 16 amino acids. The V gene end was trimmed by 5 bases and the J gene end by 9 bases; junction bases not matched to a gene: 12. The rearrangement links TRBV12-5 to TRBJ2-1; 11 nucleotides match TRBD1. This TCR derives from a woman between 65 and 79 years old with COVID-19, enrolled during active disease. The source material was peripheral blood. The CDR3: CASGVRDRGSGIEQFF. As DNA, the CDR3 is TGTGCTAGTGGTGTCCGGGACAGGGGGTCTGGGATTGAGCAGTTCTTC.